The 31 T cell receptor beta chains listed next were all sequenced from one sample in a study of shared clonotypes between healthy human individuals (dated by TCRdb to 2018 to 2021). The protocol used for the library was the immunoSEQ multiplex PCR assay. The table comes from immuneACCESS by way of TCRdb, which keeps in-frame sequences with V and J called. Part of the clones is missing from these tables; in studies checked, under half for an unresolved V gene and the rest for unknown reasons. For this sample there are approximately 2.4 million clones; almost 96% appear just once. Of the sample, more than 0.1% is held by the ten largest clones. The specimen was naive CD4+ T cells sorted from blood. In the paper's terms, the cell subset or site label means: CD45RA+ positively selected. These receptors were taken from a man aged 18-30 years in good health.

Comments on this clone: This CDR3 is also generated by other DNA sequences in the sample. V usage is TRBV9 and J usage is TRBJ2-7, with TRBD1 identical over 7 bases. The CDR3 consists of 13 residues. Looked up from germline, CDR1 is SGDLS and CDR2 is YYNGEE. V lost 2 bases to trimming and J lost 3 bases; unmatched junction nucleotides: 2. The CDR3 sequence is CASSVGQSYEQYF. The CDR3 DNA sequence: TGTGCCAGCAGCGTGGGACAGAGCTACGAGCAGTACTTC. The full variable domain, its missing parts supplied by reference TRBV9 and TRBJ2-7, is DSGVTQTPKHLITATGQRVTLRCSPRSGDLSVYWYQQSLDQGLQFLIQYYNGEERAKGNILERFSAQQFPDLHSELNLSSLELGDSALYFCASSVGQSYEQYFGPGTRLTVT.

The chain joins TRBV5-4 to TRBJ1-1; tentative D call: TRBD1 (6 bases). V lost 0 bases to trimming and J lost 4 bases, with 13 bases between them. The CDR3 contains 15 residues. CDR1 is SGHNT and CDR2 is YYREEE in the germline V gene (reference sequence). CDR3 protein: CASSLVSGAFTEAFF. CDR3 nucleotides: TGTGCCAGCAGCTTGGTCTCGGGGGCCTTCACTGAAGCTTTCTTT.

The CDR3, as DNA: TGTGCCAGCAGCTCCGCGACAAAGCAGGGCAAGGGTTCACCCCTCCACTTT. Translated, it gives CASSSATKQGKGSPLHF. The V and J genes are TRBV5-6 and TRBJ1-6; a weak D match, TRBD1 (5 bases). The CDR3 spans 17 residues. Looked up from germline, CDR1 is SGHDT and CDR2 is YYEEEE. Deletions cut 3 bases from V and 9 bases from J, with 22 bases between. The full variable domain, in which reference TRBV5-6 and TRBJ1-6 provide the parts outside the CDR3, is DAGVTQSPTHLIKTRGQQVTLRCSPKSGHDTVSWYQQALGQGPQFIFQYYEEEERQRGNFPDRFSGHQFPNYSSELNVNALLLGDSALYLCASSSATKQGKGSPLHFGNGTRLTVT.

V gene TRBV6-5 combines with J gene TRBJ2-3; D gene ambiguous. V was pared by 8 bases and J by 3 bases, with 15 bases between. The CDR3 is made up of 14 amino acids. Per germline, CDR1 MNHEY and CDR2 SVGAGI. The CDR3 coding sequence is TGTGCCAGCCGCGACCTTGCACGAACAGATACGCAGTATTTT. It yields the protein CASRDLARTDTQYF.

This clone was observed a single time. The CDR3 spells CASSQGGSLGEKLFF. CDR3 nucleotides: TGCGCCAGCAGCCAAGGCGGGAGTTTGGGGGAAAAACTGTTTTTT. The V gene is TRBV4-3, the J gene TRBJ1-4; D not certain. Germline loops: CDR1 LGHNA, CDR2 YSLEER. The germline V and J ends were trimmed by 1 base and 8 bases, with 14 bases remaining between them. This CDR3 region has 15 residues.

The DNA for the CDR3 is TGTGCCAGCAGTGAATCGGACAGGGGGCGCCTTTCACCCCTCCACTTT. It encodes CASSESDRGRLSPLHF. The chain links TRBV25-1 to TRBJ1-6, with 11 bases aligning to TRBD1. Germline assignment: CDR1 MGHDK and CDR2 SYGVNS. Unmatched junction bases numbered 5, after V lost 1 base and J lost 9 bases. This CDR3 is built from 16 residues.

This chain links TRBV5-1 with TRBJ2-3; possibly TRBD2 for D (5 bases). Trimming took off 6 bases at V and 0 bases at J, with 17 bases between the two ends. In germline, CDR1 is SGHRS, CDR2 YFSETQ. This CDR3 contains 16 residues. This CDR3 reads CASTPSLAASTDTQYF. The DNA for the CDR3 is TGCGCCAGCACCCCCTCTCTAGCAGCTAGCACAGATACGCAGTATTTT.

V is TRBV6-1 and J is TRBJ2-7; 8 bases agree with TRBD2. V was pared by 6 bases and J by 4 bases, with 11 bases of the junction left unmatched. Germline V gene data show CDR1 as MNHNS and CDR2 as SASEGT. There are 15 residues in the CDR3. CDR3 in DNA: TGTGCCAGCAGCCGGACTAGCCCGGGGGTATACGAGCAGTACTTC. Its protein is CASSRTSPGVYEQYF.

This clone appeared once. This sequence joins TRBV5-4 and TRBJ2-3, with D perhaps matching TRBD1 (5 bases). The CDR3 runs 14 residues. With 0 bases removed from V and 6 bases from J, the gap between germline ends came to 11 bases. CDR1 is SGHNT and CDR2 is YYREEE in the germline V gene (reference sequence). Here the CDR3 DNA reads TGTGCCAGCAGCTTGGCAAGGGCAGGGGATACGCAGTATTTT. Its translation: CASSLARAGDTQYF.

The chain recombines TRBV5-1 with TRBJ2-7; D possibly corresponds to TRBD1 (7 bases). From germline, CDR1 is SGHRS and CDR2 YFSETQ. This CDR3 has 15 amino acids. V was pared by 4 bases and J by 2 bases, with 16 bases between. CDR3: CASSPWGDSTYEQYF. The CDR3, as DNA: TGCGCCAGCAGCCCGTGGGGGGACAGTACCTACGAGCAGTACTTC.

The chain joins TRBV5-4 to TRBJ2-7, with 9 bases that match TRBD1. J was trimmed by 6 bases and V by 4 bases; bases with no gene match: 8. The CDR3 sequence is 14 residues long. Germline-derived CDR1 and CDR2 are SGHNT and YYREEE (reference sequence). The CDR3 region has the DNA TGTGCCAGCAGCCCCGGGGACAGGGTGGCCGAGCAGTACTTC. Residues: CASSPGDRVAEQYF.

The gene calls are TRBV5-1 and TRBJ2-7; 8 bases are a match to TRBD2. CDR1 SGHRS and CDR2 YFSETQ come from the germline V gene. With 3 bases clipped from V and 1 base from J, the junction kept 9 bases outside the gene matches. This CDR3 has 16 amino acids. The DNA for the CDR3 is TGCGCCAGCAGCTCCCGAGGGAGCGGGGGATCCTACGAGCAGTACTTC. It yields the protein CASSSRGSGGSYEQYF.

J is TRBJ2-7 and V is TRBV11-2; 7 bases line up with TRBD1. Germline trimming cut 5 bases from V and 2 bases from J; bases unmatched to any gene: 9. CDR3 length equals 15 residues. The V gene's germline CDR1 is SGHAT and CDR2 FQNNGV. CDR3 DNA: TGTGCCAGCAGCGTCGGACAGGATCCAACCTACGAGCAGTACTTC. This codes for CASSVGQDPTYEQYF.

The chain carries TRBV6-6 and TRBJ2-7; D is ambiguous. V lost 2 bases and J lost 3, with 11 bases in between. The CDR3 covers 14 residues. The germline V gene encodes CDR1 MNHNY and CDR2 SVGAGI (reference sequence). The CDR3 region has the DNA TGTGCCAGCAGTTACACGGACCGAAGCTACGAGCAGTACTTC. It encodes CASSYTDRSYEQYF.

This chain connects TRBV6-5 to TRBJ1-2, with 12 bases aligning to TRBD1. The germline CDR1 and CDR2 sequences are MNHEY and SVGAGI. V lost 2 bases, J lost 7 bases, and 8 bases stayed unmatched. This CDR3 is built from 16 residues. The CDR3 bases are TGTGCCAGCAGTTACGACGGGACAGGGGGCGCGGGTGGCTACACCTTC. Residues: CASSYDGTGGAGGYTF.

CDR3 protein: CASSQGSGTVFGNQPQHF. CDR3 bases: TGCGCCAGCAGCCAAGGGTCCGGGACAGTGTTTGGCAATCAGCCCCAGCATTTT. The chain carries TRBV4-1 and TRBJ1-5, with TRBD1 identical over 7 bases. The germline V gene encodes CDR1 MGHRA and CDR2 YSYEKL. The CDR3 has 18 amino acids. The junction had 11 bases not matched to a gene; V was cut back by 1 base and J by 2 bases.

The CDR3 loop reads CASSEGRRFSYNSPLHF. CDR3 DNA sequence: TGTGCCAGCAGTGAAGGTCGGAGGTTCTCCTATAATTCACCCCTCCACTTT. This chain links TRBV2 with TRBJ1-6; D unclear. V lost 1 base and J lost 0, with 10 bases in between. CDR1 is SNHLY, CDR2 FYNNEI, per germline. The CDR3 is 17 amino acids.

V is TRBV10-3 and J is TRBJ2-7; D unclear. V was clipped by 2 bases and J by 2 bases, with 10 bases between them. The CDR3 length is 14 residues. The germline V gene has CDR1 ENHRY and CDR2 SYGVKD. The CDR3 region is CAISEKKATYEQYF. Written as DNA, the CDR3 is TGTGCCATCAGTGAGAAAAAGGCAACCTACGAGCAGTACTTC.

The rearrangement joins TRBV7-2 to TRBJ2-5, with TRBD2 identical over 7 bases. Per the germline V gene, CDR1 is SGHTA and CDR2 is FQGNSA. V trimming: 3 bases; J trimming: 4 bases; junction bases outside the gene matches: 11. The CDR3 covers 16 residues. The chain's CDR3 is CASSFSGAGNGETQYF. CDR3 nucleotide sequence: TGTGCCAGCAGCTTCTCTGGAGCGGGAAACGGAGAGACCCAGTACTTC.

The V gene is TRBV9, the J gene TRBJ2-5; D unclear. The CDR3 is 13 amino acids. Trimming removed 0 bases from V and 4 bases from J, with 7 bases in between. Germline V CDR1 and CDR2: SGDLS, YYNGEE. CDR3 in DNA: TGTGCCAGCAGCGTAGATCCGAGAGAGACCCAGTACTTC. This encodes CASSVDPRETQYF.

The rearrangement links TRBV30 to TRBJ2-2; D remains unclear. The germline V and J ends were trimmed by 4 bases and 4 bases, with 13 bases remaining between them. The CDR3 sequence is 14 residues long. Germline CDR1 is GTSNPN and CDR2 is SVGIG (reference sequence). The CDR3 DNA reads TGTGCCTGGACGGGCGGCAAGGGCACCGGGGAGCTGTTTTTT. This encodes CAWTGGKGTGELFF.

The chain uses TRBV28 and TRBJ1-1; weak D call: TRBD1 (6 bases). There are 15 residues in the CDR3. Germline V CDR1 and CDR2: MDHEN, SYDVKM. V was clipped by 8 bases and J by 0 bases, with 16 bases between them. CDR3 nucleotides: TGTGCCAGCGGAGCCTACAGGGTGATGAACACTGAAGCTTTCTTT. The encoded protein is CASGAYRVMNTEAFF.

J is TRBJ2-5 and V is TRBV29-1; D is tentatively TRBD1 or TRBD2 (6 bases each). This CDR3 is 13 amino acids long. CDR1 is SQVTM, CDR2 ANQGSEA, per germline. Trimming took 4 bases from V and 2 from J, leaving 11 bases between them. The CDR3 DNA follows: TGCAGCGTTGTAGAAGGGGGGCAAGAGACCCAGTACTTC. Protein: CSVVEGGQETQYF.

This clone was observed once. The sample has other DNA sequences that encode this CDR3 too. The chain has TRBV5-1 and TRBJ2-7; 8 nucleotides match TRBD1. V trimming: 4 bases; J trimming: 0 bases; junction bases outside the gene matches: 6. This CDR3 spans 15 amino acids. CDR1 and CDR2 (germline): SGHRS, YFSETQ. The CDR3: CASSGRTGSSYEQYF. The CDR3 nucleotides are TGCGCCAGCAGCGGACGGACAGGGAGCTCCTACGAGCAGTACTTC.

The gene calls are TRBV5-1 and TRBJ2-7; D unresolved. V lost 4 bases and J lost 8, with 10 bases in between. The germline V gene has CDR1 SGHRS and CDR2 YFSETQ. This CDR3 region has 11 residues. The CDR3: CASSADLKQYF. The CDR3 DNA sequence: TGCGCCAGCAGCGCGGACCTGAAGCAGTACTTC. The full variable domain, in which reference TRBV5-1 and TRBJ2-7 provide the parts outside the CDR3, is KAGVTQTPRYLIKTRGQQVTLSCSPISGHRSVSWYQQTPGQGLQFLFEYFSETQRNKGNFPGRFSGRQFSNSRSEMNVSTLELGDSALYLCASSADLKQYFGPGTRLTVT.

This clone was observed a single time. The chain links TRBV19 to TRBJ1-1; D gene unclear. This CDR3 spans 13 amino acids. Germline assignment: CDR1 LNHDA and CDR2 SQIVND (reference sequence). Trimming took 5 bases from V and 2 from J, leaving 9 bases between them. The CDR3 here is CASSATVNTEAFF. The CDR3 region has the DNA TGTGCCAGTAGTGCTACAGTAAACACTGAAGCTTTCTTT.

V is TRBV5-6 and J is TRBJ2-5, with 7 bases aligning to TRBD2. The CDR3 is 14 amino acids. Germline lookup yields CDR1 SGHDT and CDR2 YYEEEE. V dropped 2 bases and J dropped 4; count of bases not matched to a gene: 5. The CDR3 region is CASSFGRVRETQYF. DNA for the CDR3: TGTGCCAGCAGCTTTGGGAGGGTTCGAGAGACCCAGTACTTC.

This chain joins TRBV5-1 and TRBJ2-7, with 7 nucleotides matching TRBD1. V gave up 3 bases and J gave up 2 bases; unmatched junction bases: 5. The CDR3 is 14 amino acids. CDR1 is SGHRS, CDR2 YFSETQ, per germline. The CDR3 sequence: CASSSLGGPYEQYF. DNA for the CDR3: TGCGCCAGCAGCTCCCTAGGGGGCCCCTACGAGCAGTACTTC.

The chain is built from TRBV21-1 and TRBJ2-1; whether TRBD1, the table's D call, matches the DNA was not checked. TRBV21-1 is termed a pseudogene. The CDR3 spans 15 residues. The CDR3 DNA sequence: TGTGCCAGCAGCAACGGACAGTGGCAGGTCAATGAGCAGTTCTTC. This sequence encodes CASSNGQWQVNEQFF.

This rearrangement joins TRBV11-2 to TRBJ2-3; the match to TRBD2 covers 9 bases. This CDR3 contains 16 residues. Trimming removed 2 bases from V and 6 bases from J; junction bases left unmatched: 9. Germline CDR1 and CDR2: SGHAT and FQNNGV. The DNA of the CDR3 is TGTGCCAGCAGCTTAATCGGCGGGGGGGCGACGGATACGCAGTATTTT. This sequence encodes CASSLIGGGATDTQYF.

The V gene is TRBV5-1, the J gene TRBJ1-4, with 8 bases that match TRBD1. The J segment lost 13 bases and the V segment lost 0 bases, leaving 8 bases of the junction unmatched. Per germline, CDR1 SGHRS and CDR2 YFSETQ. The CDR3 contains 14 residues. CDR3 nucleotides: TGCGCCAGCAGCTTGGGGACAGGGCGAAAAGTACTGTTTTTT. Translation gives CASSLGTGRKVLFF.